The 24 T cell receptor beta chains given below trace back to one sample, sequenced in a study of regulatory dendritic cells for organ transplantation. The assay was immunoSEQ multiplex PCR, and TCRdb's table has in-frame clones only and misses some. The top ten hold over 0.1% of the sample, which has more than 35,000 clones, about 90% seen once. The sample was naive CD8+ T cells from blood. The sample's subset: CD45RA+ naive T cells. These receptors all come from a human donor in good health.

The chain uses TRBV30 and TRBJ2-7, with TRBD1 matching over 7 bases. Germline V gives CDR1 GTSNPN, CDR2 SVGIG (reference sequence). The CDR3 loop spans 14 amino acids. V shed 3 bases, J shed 3 bases, and the junction held 8 bases outside the gene matches. The DNA for the CDR3 is TGTGCCTGGAGCGAGACAGGGTCCGGCTACGAGCAGTACTTC. Its protein product is CAWSETGSGYEQYF.

The V call is TRBV7-9, the J call TRBJ2-5; 8 bases map to TRBD2. J was trimmed by 4 bases and V by 5 bases; bases with no gene match: 9. Germline loops: CDR1 SEHNR, CDR2 FQNEAQ (reference sequence). This CDR3 has 15 residues. This CDR3 is CASSLGAGAGETQYF. CDR3 in DNA: TGTGCCAGCAGCCTAGGAGCGGGGGCAGGAGAGACCCAGTACTTC.

The chain joins TRBV6-5 to TRBJ2-7; D unresolved. V was trimmed by 4 bases and J by 5 bases, leaving 15 bases between them. The CDR3 totals 14 residues. Germline-derived CDR1 and CDR2 are MNHEY and SVGAGI. CDR3 residues: CASSFDTSSDEQYF. Here the CDR3 DNA reads TGTGCCAGCAGTTTTGACACAAGTTCGGACGAGCAGTACTTC.

This chain joins TRBV6-1 and TRBJ2-7, with TRBD1 matching over 8 bases. The length of the CDR3 is 14 residues. Germline CDR1 is MNHNS and CDR2 is SASEGT. V lost 6 bases to trimming and J lost 2 bases; unmatched junction nucleotides: 6. CDR3 residues: CASRLTGAPYEQYF. The CDR3 bases are TGTGCCAGCAGACTGACAGGGGCCCCCTACGAGCAGTACTTC.

The chain is built from TRBV19 and TRBJ2-4, with D tentatively TRBD1 (6 bases). The V end lost 11 bases, the J end lost 0 bases, and 11 bases lay between the germline ends. The CDR3 totals 13 residues. Germline assignment: CDR1 LNHDA and CDR2 SQIVND (reference sequence). For the CDR3, the DNA is TGTGCCGCCGAGGACAGAGCCAAAAACATTCAGTACTTC. This gives the protein CAAEDRAKNIQYF.

This chain uses TRBV9 with TRBJ2-1; 8 bases map to TRBD2. The CDR3 totals 15 residues. CDR1 and CDR2 from the germline V gene are SGDLS and YYNGEE. Trimming at V came to 0 bases and at J to 6 bases, leaving 5 bases not matched to a gene. CDR3 protein: CASSVGSGGSNEQFF. CDR3 bases: TGTGCCAGCAGCGTAGGAAGCGGGGGAAGCAATGAGCAGTTCTTC.

CDR3 DNA sequence: TGTGCCAGCACCCTACGAGGGGGGGTCAATGAGCAGTTCTTC. It encodes CASTLRGGVNEQFF. This chain uses TRBV6-5 with TRBJ2-1; D perhaps matches TRBD2 (7 bases). The CDR3 runs to 14 residues. V was shortened by 7 bases and J by 6 bases, with 16 bases between the two germline ends. Germline loops: CDR1 MNHEY, CDR2 SVGAGI.

The V gene is TRBV4-1, the J gene TRBJ1-5, with 7 bases lining up with TRBD1. Germline CDR1 MGHRA, CDR2 YSYEKL. V was pared by 4 bases and J by 2 bases, with 5 bases of the junction left unmatched. The CDR3 has 15 amino acids. CDR3 region: CASSPGQARNQPQHF. The CDR3 region has the DNA TGCGCCAGCAGCCCTGGACAGGCGCGCAATCAGCCCCAGCATTTT.

The chain combines TRBV28 with TRBJ1-2; D not resolved. V gave up 6 bases and J gave up 8 bases, with 19 bases separating them. Per the germline V gene, CDR1 is MDHEN and CDR2 is SYDVKM. The CDR3 spans 14 residues. As DNA, the CDR3 is TGTGCCAGCAGACTTCTAGCCGGGGTGCAGGGCTACACCTTC. It encodes CASRLLAGVQGYTF.

The chain links TRBV6-5 to TRBJ2-1; D gene uncertain. The CDR3 is 15 residues long. V shed 0 bases and J shed 5 bases, with 11 bases lying between them. Looked up from germline, CDR1 is MNHEY and CDR2 is SVGAGI. CDR3 sequence (DNA): TGTGCCAGCAGTTACTCTTTACCCGTCGACAATGAGCAGTTCTTC. This codes for CASSYSLPVDNEQFF.

V is TRBV10-3 and J is TRBJ1-1, with 8 bases matching TRBD1. The germline gives CDR1 ENHRY, CDR2 SYGVKD. With 4 bases clipped from V and 0 bases from J, the junction kept 4 bases outside the gene matches. The CDR3 covers 15 residues. For the CDR3, the DNA is TGTGCCATCAGTGCAGGACAGGGATTGAACACTGAAGCTTTCTTT. Protein sequence: CAISAGQGLNTEAFF.

The chain recombines TRBV7-6 with TRBJ2-7; 9 bases are shared with TRBD1. CDR3 length: 16 residues. The junction had 10 bases not matched to a gene; V was cut back by 4 bases and J by 3 bases. CDR1 is SGHVS, CDR2 FNYEAQ, per germline. CDR3 sequence reads: CASSSSGTGSFYEQYF. In nucleotides, the CDR3 is TGTGCCAGCAGCTCTTCCGGGACAGGGAGTTTCTACGAGCAGTACTTC.

V gene TRBV7-3 combines with J gene TRBJ2-2; D may be TRBD1 or TRBD2 (5 bases each). V lost 6 bases and J 2 bases, leaving 19 bases between the germline ends. The CDR3 sequence is 17 residues long. CDR1 and CDR2 (germline): SGHTA, FQGTGA. The CDR3 DNA sequence: TGTGCCAGCAGTCGTGTACCGGGACCAAGTAACACCGGGGAGCTGTTTTTT. Protein sequence: CASSRVPGPSNTGELFF.

J is TRBJ1-1 and V is TRBV11-2; no definite D call. The V end was cut by 5 bases, the J end by 5 bases, with 9 bases between. Germline V gives CDR1 SGHAT, CDR2 FQNNGV. The CDR3 consists of 12 residues. This CDR3 is CASSLKGTEAFF. CDR3 sequence (DNA): TGTGCCAGCAGCCTAAAGGGTACTGAAGCTTTCTTT.

The chain couples TRBV7-9 to TRBJ1-1; D uncertain. Per the germline V gene, CDR1 is SEHNR and CDR2 is FQNEAQ (reference sequence). The CDR3 contains 12 residues. With 3 bases removed from V and 1 base from J, the gap between germline ends came to 3 bases. This chain's CDR3 is CASSFSNTEAFF. CDR3 nucleotide sequence: TGTGCCAGCAGCTTTTCGAACACTGAAGCTTTCTTT. Together with reference TRBV7-9 and TRBJ1-1, the CDR3 gives the full variable domain: DTGVSQNPRHKITKRGQNVTFRCDPISEHNRLYWYRQTLGQGPEFLTYFQNEAQLEKSRLLSDRFSAERPKGSFSTLEIQRTEQGDSAMYLCASSFSNTEAFFGQGTRLTVV.

The CDR3 nucleotides are TGTGCCAGCAGCTTGGTTAGTTCAGCGCGGGGGATCTACGAGCAGTACTTC. Translating gives CASSLVSSARGIYEQYF. The V gene is TRBV5-6, the J gene TRBJ2-7, with 7 positions matching TRBD2. V gave up 0 bases and J gave up 3 bases; unmatched junction bases: 12. The CDR3 contains 17 residues. Germline CDR1 is SGHDT and CDR2 is YYEEEE.

This chain joins TRBV6-5 and TRBJ2-2; D unresolved. Between the trimmed V and J ends, which lost 7 bases and 4 bases, there was a span of 13 bases. The CDR3 has 14 amino acids. Germline-derived CDR1 and CDR2 are MNHEY and SVGAGI. CDR3 coding DNA: TGTGCCAGCAACCCTCAGTACCTCACCGGGGAGCTGTTTTTT. Translated, it gives CASNPQYLTGELFF.

This chain connects TRBV5-4 to TRBJ2-2; no reliable D call. CDR1 and CDR2 (germline): SGHNT, YYREEE (reference sequence). The V end was cut by 7 bases, the J end by 3 bases, with 4 bases between. The CDR3 sequence is 11 residues long. The CDR3 loop reads CASQDTGELFF. The CDR3 coding sequence is TGTGCCAGCCAGGACACCGGGGAGCTGTTTTTT.

The chain is built from TRBV19 and TRBJ2-3; maybe TRBD1 (5 bases). The CDR3 totals 14 residues. Deletions cut 8 bases from V and 1 base from J, with 13 bases between. Germline CDR1 is LNHDA and CDR2 is SQIVND (reference sequence). In nucleotides, the CDR3 is TGTGCCAGTGGGTGGGGCCGAGGCACAGATACGCAGTATTTT. Residues: CASGWGRGTDTQYF.

The chain carries TRBV27 and TRBJ2-7; TRBD2 agrees at 13 bases. There are 17 residues in the CDR3. Germline V gene data show CDR1 as MNHEY and CDR2 as SMNVEV (reference sequence). With 3 bases clipped from V and 3 bases from J, the junction kept 8 bases outside the gene matches. CDR3 nucleotide sequence: TGTGCCAGCAGTTTCCAATCTGGACTAGCGGGGGACTACGAGCAGTACTTC. Encoded protein: CASSFQSGLAGDYEQYF.

The chain joins TRBV4-3 to TRBJ1-1; 7 bases are shared with TRBD1. The germline V gene has CDR1 LGHNA and CDR2 YSLEER. The CDR3 is 15 amino acids. Trimming cost V 3 bases and J 7 bases; bases outside gene matches: 11. This CDR3 is CASSHTSDRPGEAFF. CDR3 sequence (DNA): TGCGCCAGCAGCCACACCTCGGACAGGCCCGGTGAAGCTTTCTTT.

On this clone: The sample carries other DNA sequences with the same CDR3. This chain links TRBV5-4 with TRBJ2-7; 14 bases are shared with TRBD2. The ends lost 4 bases at V and 3 bases at J; junction bases unmatched: 3. The CDR3 totals 15 residues. Germline CDR1 reads SGHNT; CDR2 reads YYREEE (reference sequence). Written as DNA, the CDR3 is TGTGCCAGCAGCCCGGGGACTAGCGGGGGCTACGAGCAGTACTTC. Protein: CASSPGTSGGYEQYF.

The rearrangement uses TRBV6-5 and TRBJ1-1; D perhaps matches TRBD1 (5 bases). Germline V lookup: CDR1 MNHEY, CDR2 SVGAGI. V was clipped by 7 bases and J by 1 base, with 10 bases between them. There are 13 residues in the CDR3. CDR3 in DNA: TGTGCCAGCAAAATAACAGGGAACACTGAAGCTTTCTTT. This gives the protein CASKITGNTEAFF.

This chain uses TRBV4-3 with TRBJ2-7, with 11 bases identical to TRBD1. There are 13 residues in the CDR3. V shed 4 bases and J 6 bases; nucleotides not matched to a gene: 2. Germline CDR1 is LGHNA and CDR2 is YSLEER. CDR3 in amino acids: CASSPGTGGEQYF. The DNA of the CDR3 is TGCGCCAGCAGCCCCGGGACAGGGGGCGAGCAGTACTTC.